One TCR beta chain is described in this entry. As yet, its antigen is unknown. This specimen belongs to a study of CD8 T cells in Susac syndrome. Notes on the study in general: As the study acknowledged, the number of individuals who were part of its TCR sequencing and HLA analysis was relatively small.

Roughly 0.45 to 1 ug RNA was reverse transcribed with random hexamers. Across 54 Vbeta and 13 Jbeta, immunoSEQ multiplex PCR amplified TCR beta CDR3. TCRdb itself ran the immunoSEQ multiplex PCR reads through MiXCR, one entry per CDR3 protein. The sample holds more than 90,000 distinct CDR3 sequences, about 92% seen once. CDR3 length equals 12 residues. Looked up from germline, CDR1 is MRHNA and CDR2 is SNTAGT. V dropped 8 bases and J dropped 9 bases, with 15 bases sitting between them. This clonotype was obtained from a human donor with multiple sclerosis. The J gene is TRBJ2-3, the V gene TRBV6-4; D is undetermined. The sequenced sample was CD4+ T cells from PBMCs. CDR3 nucleotide sequence: TGTGCCAGCGGCGCGGACGGAGACACGCAGTATTTT. This sequence encodes CASGADGDTQYF.